This TCR beta chain was sequenced during a study of Tregs in tolerant kidney transplant recipients. The V segment lost 7 bases and the J segment 5 bases; nucleotides outside the gene matches: 9. The CDR3 loop spans 13 amino acids. Per germline, CDR1 SGHRS and CDR2 YFSETQ. Profiled with immunoSEQ multiplex PCR; TCRdb holds only in-frame clones, not every one. The sample shows just over 30,000 clones, 82% of them seen only once. A few counts support this clone. Antigen: not known. The TCR sequence derives from a human donor in good health. Source material: Tregs from blood cultured with allogeneic cells. The genes are TRBV5-1 and TRBJ2-7, with TRBD2 matching over 7 bases. Here the CDR3 DNA reads TGCGCCAGCTCAGCGGGACCGTTCGACGAGCAGTACTTC. It specifies CASSAGPFDEQYF.